The clone carrying this T cell receptor beta chain occurred many times. What it binds is not known. V lost 2 bases and J lost 5, with 10 bases in between. Germline values: CDR1 SGHRS, CDR2 YFSETQ. This CDR3 has 13 residues. These data originate in a study of blood T cells in healthy people across ages. General study results and limits: Relative to aged donors, long-lived donors carried more naive CD4+ cells and displayed higher diversity.

The use of a sample-barcoded 5' primer and a J-beta primer mix characterized a second PCR of about 7 to 12 cycles. TCRdb re-called the 5' RACE reads with MiXCR, one entry per CDR3 protein. The table records about 1.8 million distinct CDR3 sequences, around half of them present only once. This clonotype was sampled from a woman aged 40 to 50 in good health. V and J are TRBV5-1 and TRBJ2-5; possible D gene TRBD1, 5 bases. The sequenced sample was blood. The CDR3 nucleotides are TGCGCCAGCAGCTTCGAGACAGAGGAGACCCAGTACTTC. This codes for CASSFETEETQYF.